The 25 T cell receptor beta chains reported below all come from one sample, sequenced in a study of OX40 agonist ivuxolimab in advanced cancers. The method behind the library was the immunoSEQ multiplex PCR assay. TCRdb retrieved this table from immuneACCESS and kept in-frame rearrangements only. Not all clones are present; in checked studies, unresolved V genes account for under half, and no reason is known for the remainder. The table for this sample lists about 33,000 clones; roughly three quarters of them were counted only once. Together, the top ten hold about a fifth of the sample. The specimen was CD4+ or CD8+ T cells sorted from blood, collected in a trial of the OX40 agonist ivuxolimab. The receptor set was obtained from an adult with an advanced solid tumor such as melanoma, head and neck, liver or kidney cancer.

The chain carries TRBV14 and TRBJ2-3; TRBD2 matches at 7 bases. This CDR3 region has 17 residues. Trimming cost V 4 bases and J 5 bases; bases outside gene matches: 15. Germline CDR1 and CDR2: SGHDN and FVKESK. The CDR3 protein is CASSPWQETSLEDTQYF. The DNA of the CDR3 is TGTGCCAGCAGCCCCTGGCAGGAGACTAGCCTAGAAGATACGCAGTATTTT.

This clone was observed once. This chain connects TRBV12-5 to TRBJ2-3; D unclear. The CDR3 totals 14 residues. V was shortened by 6 bases and J by 4 bases, with 14 bases between the two germline ends. The germline V gene encodes CDR1 LGHNT and CDR2 FRNRAP. The CDR3 region is CASGLGLAADTQYF. CDR3 nucleotide sequence: TGTGCTAGTGGCCTTGGGCTGGCCGCAGATACGCAGTATTTT.

Here the CDR3 DNA reads TGTGCCAGCAGGCTCGGTATGGACACCGGGGAGCTGTTTTTT. Amino acids: CASRLGMDTGELFF. The chain joins TRBV7-9 to TRBJ2-2; D not certain. CDR1 is SEHNR, CDR2 FQNEAQ, per germline (reference sequence). V shed 6 bases and J shed 3 bases, with 11 bases lying between them. The CDR3 extends over 14 amino acids.

J is TRBJ2-1 and V is TRBV11-1; D gene ambiguous. The CDR3 spans 12 residues. In germline, CDR1 is SGHAT, CDR2 FQDESV (reference sequence). V was cut by 5 bases and J by 3 bases, with 5 bases left in between. CDR3 sequence: CASSIHYNEQFF. Written as DNA, the CDR3 is TGTGCCAGCAGCATCCACTACAATGAGCAGTTCTTC.

V gene TRBV19 combines with J gene TRBJ1-5, with a possible D match to TRBD1 (6 bases). There are 15 residues in the CDR3. In germline, CDR1 is LNHDA, CDR2 SQIVND (reference sequence). Trimming left V 2 bases short and J 5 bases short, with 13 bases between. The CDR3 region is CASSIHRQVDQPQHF. The CDR3 bases are TGTGCCAGTAGTATACATCGACAGGTGGATCAGCCCCAGCATTTT.

The chain employs TRBV19 and TRBJ2-7, with D maybe TRBD1 (6 bases). The CDR3 sequence is 15 residues long. The germline V gene has CDR1 LNHDA and CDR2 SQIVND (reference sequence). V was clipped by 8 bases and J by 1 base, with 18 bases between them. This CDR3 is CASSTGTPTSYEQYF. The CDR3 nucleotides are TGTGCCAGTTCCACCGGGACACCGACTTCCTACGAGCAGTACTTC.

This clone occurred once. The rearrangement links TRBV5-6 to TRBJ1-2; D is uncertain. The CDR3 is made up of 15 amino acids. Germline V gene sequence: CDR1 SGHDT, CDR2 YYEEEE. The V end lost 0 bases, the J end lost 5 bases, and 14 bases lay between the germline ends. The CDR3 here is CASSLVGESRYGYTF. CDR3 DNA sequence: TGTGCCAGCAGCTTGGTCGGGGAAAGTAGGTATGGCTACACCTTC.

This clone has a single count. This chain uses TRBV28 with TRBJ1-3; D is perhaps TRBD1 (5 bases). The V and J ends lost 6 bases and 0 bases respectively, with 9 bases between them. CDR1 is MDHEN, CDR2 SYDVKM, per germline. The CDR3 spans 14 residues. For the CDR3, the DNA is TGTGCCAGCAGGGGACCATACTCTGGAAACACCATATATTTT. Translating gives CASRGPYSGNTIYF.

The chain joins TRBV6-1 to TRBJ2-7; 9 nucleotides align to TRBD1. CDR1 and CDR2 (germline): MNHNS, SASEGT. Unmatched junction bases numbered 4, after V lost 6 bases and J lost 1 base. There are 14 residues in the CDR3. The CDR3 here is CASSGDRVSYEQYF. DNA for the CDR3: TGTGCCAGCAGCGGGGACAGGGTGTCCTACGAGCAGTACTTC.

The chain combines TRBV9 with TRBJ1-5; TRBD1 matches at 11 bases. The junction had 7 bases not matched to a gene; V was cut back by 4 bases and J by 7 bases. This CDR3 comprises 15 residues. Germline CDR1 reads SGDLS; CDR2 reads YYNGEE. The CDR3 is CASSPRTGGRQPQHF. CDR3 nucleotide sequence: TGTGCCAGCAGCCCCCGGACAGGGGGCAGACAGCCCCAGCATTTT.

This clone turned up a few times. The chain links TRBV5-4 to TRBJ2-2; D is uncertain. Looked up from germline, CDR1 is SGHNT and CDR2 is YYREEE (reference sequence). This CDR3 spans 14 amino acids. V gave up 4 bases and J gave up 6 bases, with 13 bases separating them. CDR3 amino acids: CASSPTAMSGELFF. In DNA form, the CDR3 reads TGTGCCAGCAGCCCCACCGCCATGTCCGGGGAGCTGTTTTTT.

In DNA, the CDR3 is TGTGCCAGCTCAGGGGACCTTAGCAATCAGCCCCAGCATTTT. Protein product: CASSGDLSNQPQHF. This chain links TRBV18 with TRBJ1-5; tentative D call: TRBD1 (5 bases). Per the germline V gene, CDR1 is KGHSH and CDR2 is LQKENI. Trimming stripped 5 bases from V and 0 bases from J, with 8 bases between. The CDR3 length is 14 residues.

This rearrangement joins TRBV5-4 to TRBJ2-5, with 14 bases identical to TRBD2. The CDR3 extends over 18 amino acids. Germline values: CDR1 SGHNT, CDR2 YYREEE (reference sequence). V gave up 2 bases and J gave up 1 base; unmatched junction bases: 7. The CDR3 nucleotides read TGTGCCAGCAGCTTTTTTGGACTAGCGGGGGGACTCCAAGAGACCCAGTACTTC. It specifies CASSFFGLAGGLQETQYF.

V gene TRBV10-2 combines with J gene TRBJ2-1; D remains unclear. V lost 8 bases, J lost 13 bases, and 12 bases lay in between. Germline V gives CDR1 WSHSY, CDR2 SAAADI. This CDR3 comprises 10 residues. This CDR3 reads CASGELLQFF. The DNA of the CDR3 is TGCGCCAGCGGCGAGCTACTTCAGTTCTTC.

The sample holds one count of this clone. V gene TRBV7-2 combines with J gene TRBJ1-2, with a weak D call TRBD1 (5 bases). With 3 bases removed from V and 11 bases from J, the gap between germline ends came to 10 bases. Germline lookup yields CDR1 SGHTA and CDR2 FQGNSA. This CDR3 spans 11 amino acids. CDR3 in amino acids: CASSLGRAYTF. The DNA for the CDR3 is TGTGCCAGCAGCTTGGGCAGGGCATACACCTTC.

CDR3 DNA sequence: TGTGCCAGCAGGGAACAGGGCCGAGAGGGCTACACCTTC. The encoded protein is CASREQGREGYTF. The chain employs TRBV28 and TRBJ1-2, with D perhaps matching TRBD1 (6 bases). V gave up 6 bases and J gave up 8 bases, with 16 bases separating them. This CDR3 region has 13 residues. Germline V gene lookup returns CDR1 MDHEN and CDR2 SYDVKM.

The count of this clone is one. The V gene is TRBV2, the J gene TRBJ2-1; D is uncertain. The CDR3 extends over 15 amino acids. Trimming shortened V by 7 bases and J by 7 bases, and 20 bases separated the two germline ends. CDR1 and CDR2 from the germline V gene are SNHLY and FYNNEI. CDR3 protein: CASTSGSVSSNEQFF. In DNA, the CDR3 is TGTGCCAGCACGTCCGGCTCCGTGTCGTCTAATGAGCAGTTCTTC.

The rearrangement uses TRBV19 and TRBJ1-2; D is undetermined. The CDR3 sequence is 14 residues long. Between the trimmed V and J ends, which lost 5 bases and 0 bases, there was a span of 10 bases. In germline, CDR1 is LNHDA, CDR2 SQIVND (reference sequence). CDR3 sequence reads: CASSPSGANYGYTF. The CDR3 bases are TGTGCCAGTAGTCCCTCGGGAGCTAACTATGGCTACACCTTC.

J is TRBJ2-7 and V is TRBV15, with 7 positions matching TRBD1. CDR3 size: 15 residues. The trim removed 1 base at V and 2 bases at J, leaving 5 bases unmatched. Per the germline V gene, CDR1 is LNHNV and CDR2 is YYDKDF (reference sequence). CDR3 loop: CATSRARTGAYEQYF. CDR3 nucleotides: TGTGCCACCAGCAGAGCCCGGACAGGCGCCTACGAGCAGTACTTC.

Only one count was recorded for this clone. The V and J genes are TRBV29-1 and TRBJ1-3, with D uncertain. Germline V gene sequence: CDR1 SQVTM, CDR2 ANQGSEA. This CDR3 region has 15 residues. V was pared by 5 bases and J by 0 bases, with 14 bases between. The CDR3 DNA sequence: TGCAGCGTTCGCGGGCTTACGAGCTCTGGAAACACCATATATTTT. Translation: CSVRGLTSSGNTIYF. The full variable domain, with the rest looked up from reference TRBV29-1 and TRBJ1-3, is SAVISQKPSRDICQRGTSLTIQCQVDSQVTMMFWYRQQPGQSLTLIATANQGSEATYESGFVIDKFPISRPNLTFSTLTVSNMSPEDSSIYLCSVRGLTSSGNTIYFGEGSWLTVV.

This chain uses TRBV5-1 with TRBJ1-1, with unresolved D. Between the trimmed V and J ends, which lost 1 base and 2 bases, there was a span of 9 bases. This CDR3 is built from 14 residues. CDR1 and CDR2 (germline): SGHRS, YFSETQ. DNA of the CDR3: TGCGCCAGCAGCTTGCTCACAGTAAACACTGAAGCTTTCTTT. This translates into CASSLLTVNTEAFF.

The DNA for the CDR3 is TGTGCCAGCTCACCCGGGACAGGGGGAAAGAGTGAAAAACTGTTTTTT. Amino acid sequence: CASSPGTGGKSEKLFF. The chain combines TRBV18 with TRBJ1-4; TRBD1 matches 11 bases. Germline trimming cut 3 bases from V and 7 bases from J; bases unmatched to any gene: 7. The CDR3 covers 16 residues. Per the germline V gene, CDR1 is KGHSH and CDR2 is LQKENI.

The chain is built from TRBV2 and TRBJ1-2; D unclear. Trimming took 0 bases from V and 8 from J, leaving 16 bases between them. This CDR3 has 15 residues. Per germline, CDR1 SNHLY and CDR2 FYNNEI. The DNA for the CDR3 is TGTGCCAGCAGTGAAGCGCCCGGGTCCTTGGGGGGCTACACCTTC. Translating gives CASSEAPGSLGGYTF.

The V gene is TRBV18, the J gene TRBJ2-1; D gene ambiguous. Germline V gene sequence: CDR1 KGHSH, CDR2 LQKENI. V was shortened by 2 bases and J by 6 bases, with 17 bases between the two germline ends. The CDR3 has 16 amino acids. This CDR3 is CASSPKLETPINEQFF. CDR3 DNA: TGTGCCAGCTCACCAAAACTCGAGACGCCCATCAATGAGCAGTTCTTC.

The V gene is TRBV18, the J gene TRBJ1-1; unclear D gene. Germline V gives CDR1 KGHSH, CDR2 LQKENI. Trimming shortened V by 6 bases and J by 8 bases, and 19 bases separated the two germline ends. This CDR3 contains 14 residues. CDR3 protein: CASSPARSLVEAFF. CDR3 nucleotides: TGTGCCAGCTCTCCGGCCAGGTCTCTAGTCGAAGCTTTCTTT.